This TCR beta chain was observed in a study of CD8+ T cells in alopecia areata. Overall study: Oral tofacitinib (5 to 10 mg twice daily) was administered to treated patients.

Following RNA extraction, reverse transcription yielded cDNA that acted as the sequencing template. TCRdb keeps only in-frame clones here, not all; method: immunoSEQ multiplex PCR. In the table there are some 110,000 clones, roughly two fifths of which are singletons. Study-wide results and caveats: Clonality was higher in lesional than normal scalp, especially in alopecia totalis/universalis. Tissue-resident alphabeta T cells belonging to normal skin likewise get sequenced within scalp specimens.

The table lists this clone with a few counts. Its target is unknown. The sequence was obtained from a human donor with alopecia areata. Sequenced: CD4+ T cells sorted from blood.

The CDR3 protein is CASSLDPGPRTQYF. CDR3 sequence (DNA): TGTGCCAGCAGCTTAGATCCTGGCCCCCGGACCCAGTACTTC. The V gene is TRBV11-2, the J gene TRBJ2-5; D is undetermined. The CDR3 loop spans 14 amino acids. With 0 bases removed from V and 7 bases from J, the gap between germline ends came to 12 bases. Germline loops: CDR1 SGHAT, CDR2 FQNNGV.